The entry that follows covers one TCR beta chain sequence. The antigen is undetermined. This specimen comes from a study of T cell responses to AZD1222 COVID-19 vaccine. Study-level findings and limits: Repertoires were obtained only post-peak T cell response. An increase in Spike-specific TCR breadth and depth was observed after two AZD1222 doses. Nearly half of unique spike-specific TCRs reportedly avoided B.1.351 and B.1.1.7 mutated regions. Donors were mostly white British, more females; clonal diversity possibly underestimated.

Profiling relied on immunoSEQ multiplex PCR, and the TCRdb table lists in-frame clones only, not all of them. The top ten hold roughly a tenth of the sample, which has 150,000 to 200,000 clones, roughly 92% seen once. V was cut by 2 bases and J by 5 bases, with 9 bases left in between. Germline V gives CDR1 MNHEY, CDR2 SVGAGI. The CDR3 covers 13 residues. The sample was peripheral blood, taken on day 0 of AZD1222 vaccination. This clonotype was sampled from an adult in good health. This chain links TRBV6-5 with TRBJ1-2, with a possible D match to TRBD1 (5 bases). The CDR3 is CASSYGARYGYTF. The DNA of the CDR3 is TGTGCCAGCAGTTACGGGGCCCGGTATGGCTACACCTTC.